The rows below give T cell receptor beta chains drawn from one sample of a study of blood T cells in healthy people across ages. TCRdb independently ran MiXCR on the 5' RACE reads; one entry per CDR3 protein. Found here are 700,000 to 950,000 distinct CDR3 sequences, roughly 64% of them singletons; the top ten hold 20% to 25%. The sequenced sample was blood. Receptor source: a man younger than 40 in good health. CDR3s include the opening cysteine and the closing phenylalanine or tryptophan. Fields, in order: clone size, V gene, J gene, D gene, CDR3 protein, CDR3 DNA. D genes are given only for firm matches. Clone size appears in some rows only: once, few, many, or a class for an expanded clone.

-,TRBV20-1,TRBJ2-5,-,CSARGRGRGEIEQETQYF,TGCAGTGCTAGGGGGAGAGGACGCGGAGAAATCGAACAAGAGACCCAGTACTTC
few,TRBV12-3/TRBV12-4,TRBJ2-3,TRBD2,CASGNSGSPDTQYF,TGTGCCAGCGGTAATAGCGGGAGCCCGGATACGCAGTATTTT
-,TRBV5-6,TRBJ1-2,TRBD1,CASSSLGGWDVNYGYTF,TGTGCCAGCAGCTCCCTAGGGGGCTGGGATGTTAACTATGGCTACACCTTC
-,TRBV27,TRBJ2-1,TRBD2,CASSRAGVPSPNEQFF,TGTGCCAGCAGCAGAGCGGGAGTTCCCAGTCCCAACGAGCAGTTCTTC
-,TRBV7-2,TRBJ2-5,TRBD1,CASSPNPGQDYGQYF,TGTGCCAGCAGCCCGAATCCGGGACAGGACTATGGGCAGTACTTC
-,TRBV20-1,TRBJ2-7,-,CSASKYEQYF,TGCAGTGCCTCGAAATACGAGCAGTACTTC
-,TRBV6-2/TRBV6-3,TRBJ2-7,TRBD2,CASSLALAGKEQYF,TGTGCCAGCAGTTTAGCACTAGCGGGAAAAGAGCAGTACTTC
few,TRBV29-1,TRBJ2-7,-,CSVWNGGSGEQYF,TGCAGCGTTTGGAATGGGGGGAGCGGCGAGCAGTACTTC
-,TRBV28,TRBJ2-7,TRBD2,CASSPTSGRVYEQYF,TGTGCCAGCAGTCCGACTAGCGGGAGAGTCTACGAGCAGTACTTC
-,TRBV7-9,TRBJ1-1,-,CASSRSGASAFF,TGTGCCAGCAGCCGATCAGGGGCCAGCGCTTTCTTT
-,TRBV4-2,TRBJ2-5,TRBD2,CASSQERGASPQQETQYF,TGTGCCAGCAGCCAAGAGCGGGGGGCATCCCCGCAACAAGAGACCCAGTACTTC
once,TRBV9,TRBJ2-2,-,CASSVDGLAPGELFF,TGTGCCAGCAGCGTAGATGGTCTAGCCCCCGGGGAGCTGTTTTTT
-,TRBV6-5,TRBJ2-1,-,CASSYGARQGSYNGQFF,TGTGCCAGCAGCTACGGGGCTCGTCAGGGAAGTTACAATGGGCAGTTCTTC
many,TRBV11-2,TRBJ2-1,-,CASSLVGARGDEQFF,TGTGCCAGCAGCTTAGTAGGGGCTAGGGGGGATGAGCAGTTCTTC
-,TRBV4-2,TRBJ1-6,-,CASSQVANSGGSSPLHF,TGTGCCAGCAGCCAAGTAGCAAATTCCGGGGGCTCTTCACCCCTCCACTTT
-,TRBV3-1,TRBJ2-1,-,CASSQAGYGQFF,TGTGCCAGCAGCCAAGCCGGCTACGGGCAGTTCTTC
-,TRBV20-1,TRBJ2-3,TRBD2,CSAIRLAGFAVNTQYF,TGCAGTGCTATCAGACTAGCGGGCTTCGCAGTGAATACGCAGTATTTT
-,TRBV13,TRBJ1-1,-,CASSKETGRFVAFF,TGTGCCAGCAGCAAGGAGACAGGTCGTTTCGTAGCTTTCTTT
-,TRBV4-2,TRBJ2-5,TRBD2,CASSQGGGGGARETQYF,TGTGCCAGCAGCCAAGGAGGGGGCGGGGGGGCCAGAGAGACCCAGTACTTC
many,TRBV18,TRBJ2-5,-,CASSPGETQYF,TGTGCCAGCAGCCCCGGGGAGACCCAGTACTTC
once,TRBV7-9,TRBJ1-3,-,CASSSRNTIYF,TGTGCCAGCAGCTCCAGAAACACCATATATTTT
-,TRBV28,TRBJ1-6,-,CASSPPGPLSYNSPLHF,TGTGCCAGCAGTCCCCCGGGACCCCTCTCCTATAATTCACCCCTCCACTTT
-,TRBV28,TRBJ2-7,TRBD2,CASTTAGVVSYEQYF,TGTGCCAGCACCACAGCGGGAGTTGTATCCTACGAGCAGTACTTC